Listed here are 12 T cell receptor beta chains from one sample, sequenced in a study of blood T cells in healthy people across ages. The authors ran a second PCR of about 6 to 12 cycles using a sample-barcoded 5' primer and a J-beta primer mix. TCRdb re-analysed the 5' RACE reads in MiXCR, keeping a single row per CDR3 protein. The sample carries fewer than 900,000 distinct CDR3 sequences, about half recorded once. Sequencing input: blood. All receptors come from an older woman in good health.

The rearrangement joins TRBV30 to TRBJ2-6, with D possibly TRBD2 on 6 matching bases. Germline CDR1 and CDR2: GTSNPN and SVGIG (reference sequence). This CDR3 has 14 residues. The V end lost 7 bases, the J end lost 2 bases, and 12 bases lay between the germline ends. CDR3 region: CASGRGAGANVLTF. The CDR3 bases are TGTGCCTCAGGGCGGGGCGCTGGGGCCAACGTCCTGACTTTC.

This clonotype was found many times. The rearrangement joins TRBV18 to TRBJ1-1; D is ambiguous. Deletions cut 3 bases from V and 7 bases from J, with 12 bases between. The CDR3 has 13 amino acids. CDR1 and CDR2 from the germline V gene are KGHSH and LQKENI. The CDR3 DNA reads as TGTGCCAGCTCACCCTACCCGGGAAGTGAAGCTTTCTTT. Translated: CASSPYPGSEAFF.

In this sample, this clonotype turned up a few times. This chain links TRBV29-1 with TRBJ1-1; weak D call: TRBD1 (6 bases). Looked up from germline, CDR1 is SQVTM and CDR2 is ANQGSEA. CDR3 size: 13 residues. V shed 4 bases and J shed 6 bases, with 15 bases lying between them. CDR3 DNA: TGCAGCGTTGCTGGGGGGGCGATCGCTGAAGCTTTCTTT. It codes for CSVAGGAIAEAFF. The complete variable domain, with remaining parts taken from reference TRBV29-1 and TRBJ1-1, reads SAVISQKPSRDICQRGTSLTIQCQVDSQVTMMFWYRQQPGQSLTLIATANQGSEATYESGFVIDKFPISRPNLTFSTLTVSNMSPEDSSIYLCSVAGGAIAEAFFGQGTRLTVV.

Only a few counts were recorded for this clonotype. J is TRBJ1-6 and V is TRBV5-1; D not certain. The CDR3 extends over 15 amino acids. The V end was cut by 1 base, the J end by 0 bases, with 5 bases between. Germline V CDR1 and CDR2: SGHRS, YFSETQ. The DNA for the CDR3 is TGCGCCAGCAGCTTGATAAGCTCCTATAATTCACCCCTCCACTTT. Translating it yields CASSLISSYNSPLHF.

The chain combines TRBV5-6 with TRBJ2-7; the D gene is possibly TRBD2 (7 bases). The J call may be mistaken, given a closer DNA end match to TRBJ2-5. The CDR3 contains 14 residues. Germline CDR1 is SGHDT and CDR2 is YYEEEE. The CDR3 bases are TGTGCCAGCAGCCCCGGGGGGCTCGAAGAGACCCAGTACTTC. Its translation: CASSPGGLEETQYF.

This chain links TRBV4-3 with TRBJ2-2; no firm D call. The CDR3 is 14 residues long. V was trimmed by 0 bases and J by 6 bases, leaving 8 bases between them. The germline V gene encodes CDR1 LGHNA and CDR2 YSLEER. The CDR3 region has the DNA TGCGCCAGCAGCCAAGAATATGGGGCCGGGGAGCTGTTTTTT. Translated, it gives CASSQEYGAGELFF.

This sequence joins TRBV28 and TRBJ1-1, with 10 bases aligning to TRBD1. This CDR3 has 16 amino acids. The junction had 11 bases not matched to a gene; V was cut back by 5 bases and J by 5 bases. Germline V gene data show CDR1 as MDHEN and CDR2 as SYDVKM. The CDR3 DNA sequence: TGTGCCAGCAGTGAAATTGACAGGGGGCTTCGAACTGAAGCTTTCTTT. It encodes CASSEIDRGLRTEAFF.

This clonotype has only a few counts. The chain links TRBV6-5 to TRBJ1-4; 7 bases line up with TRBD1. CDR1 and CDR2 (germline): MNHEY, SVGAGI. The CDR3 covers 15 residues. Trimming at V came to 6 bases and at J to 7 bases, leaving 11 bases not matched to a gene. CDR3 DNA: TGTGCCAGCAGCCACCTAGGGGGCAAGGCTGAAAAACTGTTTTTT. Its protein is CASSHLGGKAEKLFF.

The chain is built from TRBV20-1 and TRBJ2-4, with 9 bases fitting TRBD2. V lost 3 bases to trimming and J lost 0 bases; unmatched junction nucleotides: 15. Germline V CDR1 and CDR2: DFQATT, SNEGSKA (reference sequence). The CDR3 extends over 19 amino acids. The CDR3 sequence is CSARNHWREGPPAKNIQYF. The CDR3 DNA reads TGCAGTGCTAGGAACCACTGGCGGGAGGGGCCCCCAGCCAAAAACATTCAGTACTTC.

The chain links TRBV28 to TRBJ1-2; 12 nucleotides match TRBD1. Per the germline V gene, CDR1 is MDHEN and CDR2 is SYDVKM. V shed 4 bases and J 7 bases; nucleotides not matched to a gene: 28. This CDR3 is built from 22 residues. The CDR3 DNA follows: TGTGCCAGCAGTTCTCCATCATTCCGGGACAGGGGGCACATCCCGGGAGTTCCTGGCTACACCTTC. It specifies CASSSPSFRDRGHIPGVPGYTF.

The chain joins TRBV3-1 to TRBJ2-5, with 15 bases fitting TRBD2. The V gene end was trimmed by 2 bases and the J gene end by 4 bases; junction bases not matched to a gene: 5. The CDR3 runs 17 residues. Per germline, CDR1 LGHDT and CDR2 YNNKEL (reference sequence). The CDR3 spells CASSQFGLAGGGETQYF. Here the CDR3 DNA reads TGTGCCAGCAGCCAATTCGGACTAGCGGGAGGGGGAGAGACCCAGTACTTC.

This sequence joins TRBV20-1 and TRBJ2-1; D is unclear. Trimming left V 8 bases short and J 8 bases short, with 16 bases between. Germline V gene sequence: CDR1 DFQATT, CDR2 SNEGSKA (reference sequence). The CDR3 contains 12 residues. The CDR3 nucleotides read TGCAGTACTAACGCCCTAAGTGATGAGCAGTTCTTC. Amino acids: CSTNALSDEQFF.